This entry lists 16 T cell receptor beta chains sequenced from one sample in a study of blood T cell repertoires in COVID-19. Method: immunoSEQ multiplex PCR; TCRdb's copy keeps in-frame clones and lacks some. This table holds 470,000 or so clones, 75% to 90% found once. Sequenced sample: peripheral blood. All receptors derive from a woman in her twenties or thirties with acute or convalescent COVID-19.

V usage is TRBV18 and J usage is TRBJ2-3, with 7 positions matching TRBD1. Trimming removed 2 bases from V and 2 bases from J; junction bases left unmatched: 10. Germline CDR1 and CDR2: KGHSH and LQKENI. CDR3 length: 17 residues. CDR3 sequence reads: CASSPGRQGPYTDTQYF. CDR3 DNA: TGTGCCAGCTCACCAGGGAGACAGGGACCCTACACAGATACGCAGTATTTT.

The chain uses TRBV3-1 (or the pseudogene TRBV3-2) and TRBJ2-3, with D possibly being TRBD2 (6 bases). The CDR3 extends over 13 amino acids. The germline V and J ends were trimmed by 6 bases and 3 bases, with 10 bases remaining between them. Per the germline V gene, CDR1 is LGHDT and CDR2 is YNNKEL (reference sequence). The CDR3 loop is CASRLAPTDTQYF. Written as DNA, the CDR3 is TGTGCCAGCAGACTAGCCCCAACAGATACGCAGTATTTT.

This clone was counted a single time. The chain joins TRBV20-1 to TRBJ2-1; unclear D gene. The CDR3 loop spans 11 amino acids. Trimming stripped 6 bases from V and 5 bases from J, with 8 bases between. Germline values: CDR1 DFQATT, CDR2 SNEGSKA (reference sequence). The CDR3 DNA follows: TGCAGTGCCGAGAGGCACAATGAGCAGTTCTTC. Protein: CSAERHNEQFF.

The chain links TRBV4-1 to TRBJ2-5, with TRBD2 matching 12 bases. Germline loops: CDR1 MGHRA, CDR2 YSYEKL. V dropped 0 bases and J dropped 6; count of bases not matched to a gene: 5. The CDR3 is made up of 16 amino acids. This CDR3 reads CASSQEASGGVKTQYF. CDR3 sequence (DNA): TGCGCCAGCAGCCAAGAGGCTAGCGGGGGGGTGAAGACCCAGTACTTC.

This clone was seen a single time. The chain employs TRBV13 and TRBJ2-3, with D possibly being TRBD1 (6 bases). The CDR3 totals 15 residues. V gave up 3 bases and J gave up 1 base, with 11 bases separating them. Germline V gene lookup returns CDR1 PRHDT and CDR2 FYEKMQ (reference sequence). DNA for the CDR3: TGTGCCAGCAGCTTGGGGGCAGGGGGCACAGATACGCAGTATTTT. Translation gives CASSLGAGGTDTQYF.

The rearrangement links TRBV3-1 (or the pseudogene TRBV3-2) to TRBJ1-1; 9 bases line up with TRBD1. The CDR3 runs 15 residues. Unmatched junction bases numbered 2, after V lost 0 bases and J lost 3 bases. The germline gives CDR1 LGHDT, CDR2 YNNKEL (reference sequence). The CDR3 sequence: CASSQEGQGDTEAFF. CDR3 coding DNA: TGTGCCAGCAGCCAAGAGGGACAGGGCGACACTGAAGCTTTCTTT.

About this clone: This sample includes further DNA sequences coding for the same CDR3. V usage is TRBV2 and J usage is TRBJ2-1; 11 nucleotides match TRBD2. In germline, CDR1 is SNHLY, CDR2 FYNNEI. This CDR3 is 15 amino acids long. The ends lost 6 bases at V and 4 bases at J; junction bases unmatched: 5. CDR3 DNA: TGTGCCAGCAGGGGCACTAGCGGGGGATACAATGAGCAGTTCTTC. This codes for CASRGTSGGYNEQFF.

The chain links TRBV5-6 to TRBJ2-3, with D maybe TRBD2 (6 bases). The CDR3 has 13 amino acids. Germline V gene data show CDR1 as SGHDT and CDR2 as YYEEEE. V lost 0 bases and J 6 bases, leaving 8 bases between the germline ends. The CDR3 region has the DNA TGTGCCAGCAGCTTGGGGAGGGAGGATACGCAGTATTTT. This gives the protein CASSLGREDTQYF.

The genes are TRBV2 and TRBJ1-4; perhaps TRBD1 as D (6 bases). The germline V gene has CDR1 SNHLY and CDR2 FYNNEI. This CDR3 spans 17 amino acids. Trimming took off 4 bases at V and 2 bases at J, with 17 bases between the two ends. In nucleotides, the CDR3 is TGTGCCAGCAGTGGAAACAGGGTTTCGGGGACTAATGAAAAACTGTTTTTT. This codes for CASSGNRVSGTNEKLFF.

Here the CDR3 reads CASSYTSGVYTDTQYF. The CDR3 DNA is TGTGCCAGCAGTTATACTAGCGGGGTCTACACAGATACGCAGTATTTT. The genes are TRBV6-2 or TRBV6-3 and TRBJ2-3; 10 positions agree with TRBD2. Per the germline V gene, CDR1 is MNHEY and CDR2 is SVGEGT. The CDR3 runs to 16 residues. V lost 3 bases to trimming and J lost 2 bases; unmatched junction nucleotides: 5.

The CDR3 bases are TGCGCCAGCAGCCAATCGACAGGGTTACTCTACGAGCAGTACTTC. Translating gives CASSQSTGLLYEQYF. This rearrangement joins TRBV4-1 to TRBJ2-7; 7 bases are shared with TRBD1. The V and J ends lost 2 bases and 3 bases, in that order; junction bases with no gene match: 7. The germline gives CDR1 MGHRA, CDR2 YSYEKL. The CDR3 totals 15 residues.

V and J are TRBV2 and TRBJ2-7; the D gene is possibly TRBD1 (6 bases). Germline CDR1 SNHLY, CDR2 FYNNEI. CDR3 length: 14 residues. Trimming left V 3 bases short and J 1 base short, with 10 bases between. The CDR3 DNA reads as TGTGCCAGCAGTGACGAGGGGGAATCCTACGAGCAGTACTTC. It encodes CASSDEGESYEQYF.

This CDR3 reads CASSTPTGSGANVLTF. The CDR3 DNA reads TGTGCCAGTAGTACTCCTACCGGCTCTGGGGCCAACGTCCTGACTTTC. This chain uses TRBV19 with TRBJ2-6, with D unresolved. Germline V gene data show CDR1 as LNHDA and CDR2 as SQIVND (reference sequence). The ends were cut back, 4 bases at V and 0 bases at J, with 10 bases in the middle. The CDR3 has 16 residues.

This clone was recorded only once. The chain joins TRBV30 to TRBJ2-7, with D possibly matching TRBD1 (6 bases). The V end lost 7 bases, the J end lost 9 bases, and 10 bases lay between the germline ends. This CDR3 is 9 amino acids long. Germline values: CDR1 GTSNPN, CDR2 SVGIG (reference sequence). CDR3 sequence (DNA): TGTGCCTCAGGGGATAGGCAGTACTTC. Protein sequence: CASGDRQYF.

In its sample, this clone was seen once. The gene calls are TRBV11-2 and TRBJ2-7; 9 nucleotides agree with TRBD2. The J segment lost 4 bases and the V segment lost 4 bases, leaving 8 bases of the junction unmatched. This CDR3 spans 15 amino acids. Germline V gene data show CDR1 as SGHAT and CDR2 as FQNNGV. CDR3 loop: CASSSAGLAGYEQYF. In DNA, the CDR3 is TGTGCCAGCAGCTCCGCAGGGCTAGCGGGGTACGAGCAGTACTTC.

The chain uses TRBV28 and TRBJ2-7; a possible D gene is TRBD2 (7 bases). Germline assignment: CDR1 MDHEN and CDR2 SYDVKM. The CDR3 sequence is 17 residues long. Trimming removed 5 bases at V and 0 bases at J, with 20 bases between. The CDR3 bases are TGTGCCAGCAGTCCCTACCAGGGGCGGGGGAACTCCTACGAGCAGTACTTC. Translated: CASSPYQGRGNSYEQYF.